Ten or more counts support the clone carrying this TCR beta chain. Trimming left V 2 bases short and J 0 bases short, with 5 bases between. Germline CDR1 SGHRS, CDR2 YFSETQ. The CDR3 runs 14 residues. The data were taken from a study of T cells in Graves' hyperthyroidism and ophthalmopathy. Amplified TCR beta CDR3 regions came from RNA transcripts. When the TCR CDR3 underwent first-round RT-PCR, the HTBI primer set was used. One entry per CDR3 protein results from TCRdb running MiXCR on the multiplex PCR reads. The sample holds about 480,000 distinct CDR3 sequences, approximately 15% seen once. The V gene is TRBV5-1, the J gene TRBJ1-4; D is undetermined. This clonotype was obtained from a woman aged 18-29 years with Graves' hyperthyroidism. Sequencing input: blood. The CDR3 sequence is CASSFGTTNEKLFF. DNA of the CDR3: TGCGCCAGCAGCTTCGGGACAACTAATGAAAAACTGTTTTTT. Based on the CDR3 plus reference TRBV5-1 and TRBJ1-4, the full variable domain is KAGVTQTPRYLIKTRGQQVTLSCSPISGHRSVSWYQQTPGQGLQFLFEYFSETQRNKGNFPGRFSGRQFSNSRSEMNVSTLELGDSALYLCASSFGTTNEKLFFGSGTQLSVL.